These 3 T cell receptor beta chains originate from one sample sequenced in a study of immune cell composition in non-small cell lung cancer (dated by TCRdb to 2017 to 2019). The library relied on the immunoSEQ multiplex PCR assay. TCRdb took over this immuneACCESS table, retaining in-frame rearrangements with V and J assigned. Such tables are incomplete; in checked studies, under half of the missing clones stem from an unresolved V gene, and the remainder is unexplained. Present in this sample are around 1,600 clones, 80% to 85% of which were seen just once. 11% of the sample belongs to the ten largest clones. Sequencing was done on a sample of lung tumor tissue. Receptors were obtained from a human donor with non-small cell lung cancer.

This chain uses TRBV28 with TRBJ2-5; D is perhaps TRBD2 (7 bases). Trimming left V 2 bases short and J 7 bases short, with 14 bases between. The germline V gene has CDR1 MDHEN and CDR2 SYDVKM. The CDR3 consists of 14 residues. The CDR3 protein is CASSLGGAKGTQYF. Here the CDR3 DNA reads TGTGCCAGCAGTTTAGGGGGGGCGAAGGGGACCCAGTACTTC.

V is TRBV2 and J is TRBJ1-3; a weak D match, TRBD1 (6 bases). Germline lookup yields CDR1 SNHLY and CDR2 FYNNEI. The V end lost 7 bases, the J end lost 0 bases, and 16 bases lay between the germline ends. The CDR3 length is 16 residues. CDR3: CASKLLGGGSGNTIYF. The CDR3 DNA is TGTGCCAGCAAACTCCTTGGGGGCGGCTCTGGAAACACCATATATTTT.

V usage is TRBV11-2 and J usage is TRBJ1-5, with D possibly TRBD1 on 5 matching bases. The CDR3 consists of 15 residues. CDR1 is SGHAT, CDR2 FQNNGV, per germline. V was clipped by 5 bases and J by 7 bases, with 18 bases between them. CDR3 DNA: TGTGCCAGCAGCCTATCCTCAGGGTTTGGCCAGCCCCAGCATTTT. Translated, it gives CASSLSSGFGQPQHF.